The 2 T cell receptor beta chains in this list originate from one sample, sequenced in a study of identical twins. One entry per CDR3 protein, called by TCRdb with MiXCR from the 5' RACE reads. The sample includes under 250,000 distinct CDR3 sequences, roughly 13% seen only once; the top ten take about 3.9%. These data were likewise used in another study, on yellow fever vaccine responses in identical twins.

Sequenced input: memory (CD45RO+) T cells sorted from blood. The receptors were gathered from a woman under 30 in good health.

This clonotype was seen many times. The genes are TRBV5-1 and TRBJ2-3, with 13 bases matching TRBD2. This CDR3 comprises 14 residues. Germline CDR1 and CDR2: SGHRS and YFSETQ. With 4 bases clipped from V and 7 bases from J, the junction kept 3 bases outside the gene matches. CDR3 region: CASSLGTSGNTQYF. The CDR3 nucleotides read TGCGCCAGCAGCCTTGGGACTAGCGGGAATACGCAGTATTTT.

The CDR3 sequence is CSARDRQGRVNNSPLHF. In DNA form, the CDR3 reads TGCAGTGCTAGAGATAGGCAGGGTCGGGTGAATAATTCACCCCTCCACTTT. The rearrangement links TRBV20-1 to TRBJ1-6, with a possible D match to TRBD1 (5 bases). The CDR3 consists of 17 residues. V lost 0 bases to trimming and J lost 5 bases, with 17 bases between them. Germline values: CDR1 DFQATT, CDR2 SNEGSKA (reference sequence).